Shown below are 17 T cell receptor beta chains from a single sample sequenced in a study of control samples from healthy donors and cancer patients. Data came from immunoSEQ multiplex PCR; TCRdb stores just in-frame clones and leaves some out. The sample yields around 120,000 clones, more than 70% seen once. The specimen sequenced was blood. The receptors were sampled from a man aged 55 to 70 in good health.

The chain couples TRBV29-1 to TRBJ2-3; 9 nucleotides match TRBD2. The germline CDR1 and CDR2 sequences are SQVTM and ANQGSEA. This CDR3 region has 20 residues. J was trimmed by 4 bases and V by 0 bases; bases with no gene match: 20. CDR3 region: CSVEDPRQKGWAGGPDTQYF. CDR3 coding DNA: TGCAGCGTTGAAGACCCCAGGCAGAAAGGTTGGGCGGGGGGGCCAGATACGCAGTATTTT.

The chain has TRBV6-5 and TRBJ2-7; perhaps D is TRBD1 or TRBD2 (5 bases each). Per germline, CDR1 MNHEY and CDR2 SVGAGI. CDR3 length: 14 amino acids. V was shortened by 7 bases and J by 2 bases, with 15 bases between the two germline ends. This CDR3 reads CASTPQGTPYEQYF. The CDR3 region has the DNA TGTGCCAGCACCCCACAAGGGACGCCCTACGAGCAGTACTTC.

The J gene is TRBJ1-5, the V gene TRBV29-1; D remains ambiguous. The CDR3 spans 15 residues. CDR1 and CDR2 (germline): SQVTM, ANQGSEA. V lost 4 bases and J lost 2, with 15 bases in between. In DNA form, the CDR3 reads TGCAGCGTTGCCGACGGATTCCTTGGCAATCAGCCCCAGCATTTT. Translated, it gives CSVADGFLGNQPQHF.

V usage is TRBV7-2 and J usage is TRBJ1-1; possibly TRBD1 for D (5 bases). V was cut by 5 bases and J by 1 base, with 14 bases left in between. Germline assignment: CDR1 SGHTA and CDR2 FQGNSA. This CDR3 region has 15 residues. The CDR3 reads CASSVLSGANTEAFF. In DNA form, the CDR3 reads TGTGCCAGCAGCGTCCTATCTGGGGCGAACACTGAAGCTTTCTTT.

The V gene is TRBV2, the J gene TRBJ2-7; TRBD1 is a possible D gene (6 bases). Per the germline V gene, CDR1 is SNHLY and CDR2 is FYNNEI. This CDR3 contains 14 residues. Trimming took off 2 bases at V and 2 bases at J, with 10 bases between the two ends. The CDR3 loop is CASSEQGSTYEQYF. DNA for the CDR3: TGTGCCAGCAGTGAACAGGGGTCCACCTACGAGCAGTACTTC.

The chain combines TRBV12-3 or TRBV12-4 with TRBJ1-1, with a weak D call TRBD1 (6 bases). The CDR3 loop spans 13 amino acids. Deletions cut 3 bases from V and 4 bases from J, with 9 bases between. CDR3 nucleotide sequence: TGTGCCAGCAGTTTGACAGGTTTCACTGAAGCTTTCTTT. Its translation is CASSLTGFTEAFF.

The chain carries TRBV6-6 and TRBJ2-2; tentatively, D is TRBD2 (6 bases). V dropped 6 bases and J dropped 6 bases, with 11 bases sitting between them. The CDR3 extends over 13 amino acids. CDR1 and CDR2 from the germline V gene are MNHNY and SVGAGI (reference sequence). CDR3 sequence (DNA): TGTGCCAGCAGAGGGACTCTTGCCGGGGAGCTGTTTTTT. This translates into CASRGTLAGELFF.

This chain uses TRBV6-5 with TRBJ1-2; TRBD1 matches at 8 bases. Trimming removed 2 bases from V and 2 bases from J; junction bases left unmatched: 4. The germline gives CDR1 MNHEY, CDR2 SVGAGI. The CDR3 contains 15 residues. DNA for the CDR3: TGTGCCAGCAGTTACCAGGGGGCCGTCAACTATGGCTACACCTTC. Its translation is CASSYQGAVNYGYTF.

Comment on this clone: One end of the junction fails to match germline, which may point to a read error. The chain employs TRBV7-2 and TRBJ2-1; TRBD1 is a possible D gene (5 bases). The CDR3 sequence is 13 residues long. Germline assignment: CDR1 SGHTA and CDR2 FQGNSA. The chain's CDR3 is CASRLGVVHEQFF. The CDR3 DNA sequence: TGTGCCAGCAGATTAGGGGTAGTCCATGAGCAGTTCTTC.

The CDR3 DNA is TGTGCCTGGAGTGTCGGACAGGGTGAGGGTGGCTACACCTTC. It yields the protein CAWSVGQGEGGYTF. The chain links TRBV30 to TRBJ1-2, with 8 bases that match TRBD1. The J segment lost 7 bases and the V segment lost 0 bases, leaving 7 bases of the junction unmatched. Germline CDR1 is GTSNPN and CDR2 is SVGIG (reference sequence). The CDR3 has 14 residues.

The chain combines TRBV5-5 with TRBJ2-7; 8 bases are shared with TRBD1. The CDR3 spans 14 residues. The trim removed 5 bases at V and 2 bases at J, leaving 6 bases unmatched. Germline V CDR1 and CDR2: SGHKS, YYEKEE (reference sequence). The CDR3 nucleotides read TGTGCCAGCAGATTTAACAGGGGGACCTACGAGCAGTACTTC. It is translated as CASRFNRGTYEQYF.

V and J are TRBV11-3 and TRBJ2-5; 7 positions agree with TRBD2. The CDR3 is 16 residues long. The J segment lost 1 base and the V segment lost 1 base, leaving 6 bases of the junction unmatched. Germline V gene data show CDR1 as SGHNT and CDR2 as YENEEA. Here the CDR3 reads CASSLGRGRAQETQYF. In DNA form, the CDR3 reads TGTGCCAGCAGCTTAGGCCGGGGGAGGGCCCAAGAGACCCAGTACTTC.

The rearrangement joins TRBV28 to TRBJ1-1; possible D gene TRBD1, 6 bases. V shed 4 bases and J shed 0 bases, with 15 bases lying between them. This CDR3 is built from 16 residues. Germline assignment: CDR1 MDHEN and CDR2 SYDVKM. CDR3 bases: TGTGCCAGCAGTTCACCGGACAGTAATTTGAACACTGAAGCTTTCTTT. Translating it yields CASSSPDSNLNTEAFF.

The chain uses TRBV18 and TRBJ1-1; 7 nucleotides match TRBD1. V shed 4 bases, J shed 1 base, and the junction held 3 bases outside the gene matches. There are 14 residues in the CDR3. From germline, CDR1 is KGHSH and CDR2 LQKENI. In DNA, the CDR3 is TGTGCCAGCTCACGACAGGGTGAGAACACTGAAGCTTTCTTT. It translates to CASSRQGENTEAFF.

This clone showed up just once. The rearrangement joins TRBV2 to TRBJ1-1; D perhaps matches TRBD1 (6 bases). Trimming removed 7 bases at V and 4 bases at J, with 19 bases between. The germline CDR1 and CDR2 sequences are SNHLY and FYNNEI. The CDR3 covers 15 residues. CDR3 bases: TGTGCCAGCACTAGCCTGACCGGGGGGCCCACTGAAGCTTTCTTT. Translation gives CASTSLTGGPTEAFF.

This chain uses TRBV5-4 with TRBJ1-2; D not resolved. CDR1 SGHNT and CDR2 YYREEE come from the germline V gene (reference sequence). This CDR3 region has 15 residues. The germline V and J ends were trimmed by 0 bases and 8 bases, with 17 bases remaining between them. DNA for the CDR3: TGTGCCAGCAGCTTGGAGTCGGCAGGATTTGGGGGCTACACCTTC. Translation: CASSLESAGFGGYTF.

This clone was seen a few times. The chain recombines TRBV7-6 with TRBJ2-7; 7 bases map to TRBD1. J gave up 7 bases and V 1 base, and 7 bases lay outside the gene matches. This CDR3 region has 14 residues. Per the germline V gene, CDR1 is SGHVS and CDR2 is FNYEAQ. CDR3 residues: CASSLDEGAQEQYF. CDR3 bases: TGTGCCAGCAGCTTAGATGAGGGGGCGCAAGAGCAGTACTTC.